What follows describes a single T cell receptor beta chain. Its antigen is undetermined. These data come from a study of cytomegalovirus exposure and HLA in healthy donors. The germline gives CDR1 SQVTM, CDR2 ANQGSEA. Between the trimmed V and J ends, which lost 6 bases and 10 bases, there was a span of 15 bases. This CDR3 is 11 amino acids long. PCR employed 60 Vbeta and 13 Jbeta primers. Clones were sequenced by immunoSEQ multiplex PCR, and TCRdb holds only the in-frame ones, with some missing. The sample comprises around 130,000 clones, about 80% of which are singletons, and about 2.9% rests with the top ten. Findings and caveats of the study: Accurate predictions that matched the HLA-A and HLA-B alleles of most subjects were reportedly made from TCR beta sequences. Earlier analysis yielded a pattern in which most TCR beta V segments were productive about 90% or about 30% of the time.

This chain links TRBV29-1 with TRBJ1-1; no firm D call. The clonotype was recovered from a boy younger than 10 in good health and CMV-seronegative. Sequences were obtained from PBMCs. The CDR3 here is CSVSSGGGAFF. In DNA form, the CDR3 reads TGCAGCGTATCATCCGGCGGCGGAGCTTTCTTT.